This TCR beta chain stems from a study of regulatory T cells in long-lasting Graves disease. Investigators prepared the TCR beta libraries by applying iRepertoire HTBI primers and Arm-PCR of CDR3 regions. MiXCR, applied by TCRdb to the multiplex PCR reads, yields one record per CDR3 protein. The repertoire holds under 700,000 distinct CDR3 sequences, with 15% to 20% as singletons. The CDR3 loop spans 13 amino acids. Germline values: CDR1 GTSNPN, CDR2 SVGIG (reference sequence). V was trimmed by 0 bases and J by 4 bases, leaving 9 bases between them. This clonotype was observed many times. Time point described: newly diagnosed GD, antithyroid drugs for less than 3 months. PBMCs provided the RNA from which the TCR library was made. This same sample was also part of a study on T cells in Graves' hyperthyroidism and ophthalmopathy. That source reports: Graves' hyperthyroidism was deemed stable given no ophthalmopathy progression within 18 months. Ophthalmopathy onset followed model prediction by a median around 6.6 months.

The source of this sequence is a woman aged 40 to 65 with Graves disease. Source: peripheral blood mononuclear cells (PBMCs), taken at new diagnosis, from a patient treated with antithyroid drugs. This sequence joins TRBV30 and TRBJ1-2, with TRBD1 as a possible D gene (5 bases). The CDR3 coding sequence is TGTGCCTGGAGTGTTGGGGCCAGCTATGGCTACACCTTC. It specifies CAWSVGASYGYTF.